What follows describes a single TCR beta chain. Time point in this sample: blood at routine non-recurrence follow-up after resection. Unsorted whole RNA of tumor, nontumor lung or frozen PBMC was sequenced. MiXCR was run by TCRdb on the 5' RACE reads, yielding one entry per CDR3 protein. There are 25,000 or so distinct CDR3 sequences in the sample; approximately 6% occur only once, and 22% lies in the top ten. This specimen belongs to a study of spatial heterogeneity in lung cancer. The source of this sequence is a male donor with early-stage non-small cell lung cancer. Sequenced here: PBMCs, sampled at follow-up.

CDR3 DNA: TGCAGTGCTAGGGAAGGTTACCAGAACACTGAAGCTTTCTTT. It translates to CSAREGYQNTEAFF. The J gene is TRBJ1-1, the V gene TRBV20-1; D gene uncertain. Germline V lookup: CDR1 DFQATT, CDR2 SNEGSKA (reference sequence). The CDR3 runs to 14 residues. V dropped 3 bases and J dropped 1 base, with 12 bases sitting between them.